The clone carrying this TCR beta chain was found many times. In the original workflow: The study took CDR3 differences across clinicopathological groups and made a distant-metastasis classifier for papillary thyroid cancer from them. From the PCR reads, TCRdb re-called clones with MiXCR. TCRdb's processing, not the study's, gives the V and J calls here. The data hold fewer than 40,000 clones, with under 20% observed a single time. The data were taken from a study of metastatic and nonmetastatic thyroid tumors. Study information: The study looked at repertoires side by side in blood and in tumor or nodule tissue from malignant and benign thyroid patients.

Prior to thyroid surgery, none of the patients had received any treatment. CDR3 size: 17 residues. Germline values: CDR1 LNHDA, CDR2 SQIVND (reference sequence). Trimming cost V 10 bases and J 3 bases; bases outside gene matches: 16. The sequenced material came from tumor tissue. This sequence was found in a female donor with papillary thyroid cancer or a benign thyroid nodule (not recorded which). Some clones in this sample may be carry-over from other donors' samples. The chain combines TRBV19 with TRBJ2-5, with 11 bases identical to TRBD2. The DNA for the CDR3 is TGTGCCACGTCGGCCCGTCAAGCGGGACTAGCGGAAGAGACCCAGTACTTC. It yields the protein CATSARQAGLAEETQYF.